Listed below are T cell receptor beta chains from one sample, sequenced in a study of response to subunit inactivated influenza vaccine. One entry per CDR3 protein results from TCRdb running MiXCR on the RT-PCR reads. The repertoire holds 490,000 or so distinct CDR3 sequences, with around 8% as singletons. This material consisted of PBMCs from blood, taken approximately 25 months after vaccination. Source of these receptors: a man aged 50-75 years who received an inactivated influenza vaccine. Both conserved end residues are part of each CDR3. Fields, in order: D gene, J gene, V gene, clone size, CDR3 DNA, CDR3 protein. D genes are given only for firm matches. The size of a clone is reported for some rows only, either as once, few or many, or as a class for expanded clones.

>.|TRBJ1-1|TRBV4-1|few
TGCGCCAGCAGCCCCAGGGCCCACACTGAAGCTTTCTTT
CASSPRAHTEAFF
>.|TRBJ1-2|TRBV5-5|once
TGTGCCAGCAGCTTGGCAGGGTGGAATGGCTACACCTTC
CASSLAGWNGYTF
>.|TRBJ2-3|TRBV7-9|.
TGTGCCAGCAGCGACGGATGGGGCACAGATACGCAGTATTTT
CASSDGWGTDTQYF
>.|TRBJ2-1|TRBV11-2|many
TGTGCCAGCAGCCCGGGTAGCTCCTACAATGAGCAGTTCTTC
CASSPGSSYNEQFF
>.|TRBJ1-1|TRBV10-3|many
TGTGCCATCAGCGCAGGGCCCAACACTGAAGCTTTCTTT
CAISAGPNTEAFF
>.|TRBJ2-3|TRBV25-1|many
TGTGCCAGCAGGACGGGAGCAGGTTTGCAGTATTTT
CASRTGAGLQYF
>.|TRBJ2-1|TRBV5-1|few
TGCGCCAGCAGCTTATCCTACTCCTACAATGAGCAGTTCTTC
CASSLSYSYNEQFF
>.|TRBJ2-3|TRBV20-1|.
TGCAGTGCTAAACAAGGAGCTGGTGGCGGAGCATTCTCAGATACGCAGTATTTT
CSAKQGAGGGAFSDTQYF
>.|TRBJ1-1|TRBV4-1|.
TGCGCCAGTAAACACCTGGGGGGTAAAGACACTGAAGCTTTCTTT
CASKHLGGKDTEAFF
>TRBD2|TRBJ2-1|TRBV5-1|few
TGCGCCAGCAGCCCCCGACTAGCGGGGAACAATGAGCAGTTCTTC
CASSPRLAGNNEQFF
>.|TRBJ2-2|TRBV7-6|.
TGTGCCAGCAGCTTAGCGCTGGCTAGCAGGACCGGGGAGCTGTTTTTT
CASSLALASRTGELFF
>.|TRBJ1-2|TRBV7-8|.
TGTGCCAGCAGCTTAGTGGCAGGGTATAACTATGGCTACACCTTC
CASSLVAGYNYGYTF
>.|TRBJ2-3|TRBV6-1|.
TGTGCCAGCAGTGAAAACCCATACACCTCAGATACGCAGTATTTT
CASSENPYTSDTQYF
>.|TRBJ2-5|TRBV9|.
TGTGCCAGCAGCGGACAGGGACTAGGAGGGACCCAGTACTTC
CASSGQGLGGTQYF
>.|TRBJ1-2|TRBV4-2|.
TGTGCCAGCAGCCAGGGCAGGGAAGTCAGCGGCTACACCTTC
CASSQGREVSGYTF
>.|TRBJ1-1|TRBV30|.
TGTGCCTGGAATGACCCGAACACTGAAGCTTTCTTT
CAWNDPNTEAFF
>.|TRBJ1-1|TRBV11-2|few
TGTGCCAGCAGTTTCGACACCCACACTGAAGCTTTCTTT
CASSFDTHTEAFF
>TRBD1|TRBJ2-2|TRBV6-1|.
TGTGCCAGCAGGGAGACAGGGTCGAACACCGGGGAGCTGTTTTTT
CASRETGSNTGELFF
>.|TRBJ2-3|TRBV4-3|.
TGCGCCAGCAGCCAAGTGCCGGGGGGCGGCTCAGATACGCAGTATTTT
CASSQVPGGGSDTQYF
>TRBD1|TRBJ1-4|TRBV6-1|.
TGTGCCAGCAGGCCCGGGACAGGAAGAAATGAAAAACTGTTTTTT
CASRPGTGRNEKLFF
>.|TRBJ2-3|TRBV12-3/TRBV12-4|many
TGTGCCAGCGCGACAGGATACACAGATACGCAGTATTTT
CASATGYTDTQYF
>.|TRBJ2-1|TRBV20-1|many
TGCAGTGCTAGAGATTGGTCGGCTATTCTCAATGAGCAGTTCTTC
CSARDWSAILNEQFF
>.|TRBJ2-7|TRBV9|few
TGTGCCAGCAGCGTAGGACTAGCCTACGAGCAGTACTTC
CASSVGLAYEQYF
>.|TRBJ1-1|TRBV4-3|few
TGCGCCAGCAGCCCCTTAGCTTCCATGAACACTGAAGCTTTCTTT
CASSPLASMNTEAFF
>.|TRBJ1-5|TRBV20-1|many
TGCAGTGCCACTAGATCCAGTTATAGCAATCAGCCCCAGCATTTT
CSATRSSYSNQPQHF
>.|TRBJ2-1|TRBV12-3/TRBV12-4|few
TGTGCCAGCACGCAGGGGGGCAGCTCCTACAATGAGCAGTTCTTC
CASTQGGSSYNEQFF
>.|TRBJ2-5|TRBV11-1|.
TGTGCCAGCAGCTTGCACAGAGGCACAGAGACCCAGTACTTC
CASSLHRGTETQYF
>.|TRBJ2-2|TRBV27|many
TGTGCCAGCAGTTTAAGAGACAGCTTAAACGGGGAGCTGTTTTTT
CASSLRDSLNGELFF
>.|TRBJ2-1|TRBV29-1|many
TGCAGCGTTGACCTACGGGCGGCTGAGCAGTTCTTC
CSVDLRAAEQFF
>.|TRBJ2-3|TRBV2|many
TGTGCCAGCAAAATATCAGGGGCTCACACAGATACGCAGTATTTT
CASKISGAHTDTQYF
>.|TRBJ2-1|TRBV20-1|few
TGCAGTACCAAGAGCTCCTACAATGAGCAGTTCTTC
CSTKSSYNEQFF
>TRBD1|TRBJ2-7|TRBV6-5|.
TGTGCCAGCAGTTACAGGGCAGGGGGCCCGGGTGAGCAGTACTTC
CASSYRAGGPGEQYF
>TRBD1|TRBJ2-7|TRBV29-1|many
TGCAGCGTCCGGACAGGGGGGGCCTACGAGCAGTACTTC
CSVRTGGAYEQYF
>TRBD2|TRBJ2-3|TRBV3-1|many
TGTGCCAGCAGCCCCCTAGCGGGAGTATCAGATACGCAGTATTTT
CASSPLAGVSDTQYF
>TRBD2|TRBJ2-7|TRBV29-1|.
TGCAGCGTTGAGGAGACGACTAGCGGCAACGAGCAGTACTTC
CSVEETTSGNEQYF
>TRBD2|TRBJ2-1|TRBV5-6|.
TGTGCCAGCAGGGGGGGGTCGACTAGCGGACGCCCTTACAATGAGCAGTTCTTC
CASRGGSTSGRPYNEQFF
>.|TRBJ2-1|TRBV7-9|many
TGTGCCAGCAGCTTACCCACTAGTTCCTCCTACAATGAGCAGTTCTTC
CASSLPTSSSYNEQFF
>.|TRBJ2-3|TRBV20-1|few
TGCAGTGCTAGTATGGATGGGCGTCGGTATTTT
CSASMDGRRYF
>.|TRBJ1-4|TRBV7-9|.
TGTGCCAGCAGGGGGCCTTCGCCTGAAAAACTGTTTTTT
CASRGPSPEKLFF
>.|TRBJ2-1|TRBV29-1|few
TGCAGCCCGACCCGAGGGCGTGAGCAGTTCTTC
CSPTRGREQFF
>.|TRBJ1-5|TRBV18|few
TGTGCCAGCCCCCGGGATAGCAAGTCCCAGCATTTT
CASPRDSKSQHF
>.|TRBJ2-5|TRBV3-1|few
TGTGCCAGCAGCCAAGATCGGGTGTGGCAGCCCCAGAGAGGGACCCAGTACTTC
CASSQDRVWQPQRGTQYF
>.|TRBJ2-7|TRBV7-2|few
TGTGCCAGCAGCTTAGACGTTACATACTACGAGCAGTACTTC
CASSLDVTYYEQYF
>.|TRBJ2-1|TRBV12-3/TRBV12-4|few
TGTGCCAGCAGTTTGGGGGCTACGTACAATGAGCAGTTCTTC
CASSLGATYNEQFF
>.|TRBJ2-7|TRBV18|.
TGTGCCAGCTCACCACCGGCAGCTAACGGGTACGAGCAGTACTTC
CASSPPAANGYEQYF
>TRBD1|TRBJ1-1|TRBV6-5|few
TGTGCCAGCAGTTACACCGACAGGGACACTGAAGCTTTCTTT
CASSYTDRDTEAFF
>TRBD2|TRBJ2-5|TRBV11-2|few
TGTGCCAGCAGCTTAGCGGGGGGGTCAGAAGAGACCCAGTACTTC
CASSLAGGSEETQYF
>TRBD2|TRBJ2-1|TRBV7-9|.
TGTGCCAGCAGCTCCTCCTTCCTAGCGGGAGTAAAAAATGAGCAGTTCTTC
CASSSSFLAGVKNEQFF
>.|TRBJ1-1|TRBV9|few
TGTGCCAGCAGCGTACACGAAGTGAACACTGAAGCTTTCTTT
CASSVHEVNTEAFF
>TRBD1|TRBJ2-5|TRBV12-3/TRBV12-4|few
TGTGCCAGCAGTTTTACAGGGGGATCGGAGACCCAGTACTTC
CASSFTGGSETQYF
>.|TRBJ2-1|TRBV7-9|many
TGTGCCAGCAGCCGAGACCTCTTGGGACGACGTGAGCAGTTCTTC
CASSRDLLGRREQFF
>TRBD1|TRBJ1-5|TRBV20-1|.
TGCAGTGCGGCCCGACAGGGTCAGCCCCAGCATTTT
CSAARQGQPQHF
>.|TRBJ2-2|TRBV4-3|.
TGCGCCAGCAGCCAAGATTTCGGGGGGCGCAGCACCGGGGAGCTGTTTTTT
CASSQDFGGRSTGELFF
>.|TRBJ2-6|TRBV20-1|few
TGCAGTGCTAAGGGGTTTGGGGCCAACGTCCTGACTTTC
CSAKGFGANVLTF
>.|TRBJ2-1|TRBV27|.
TGTGCCAGCAGTTTTTACACGGGGGCTATATCCATGTATGAGCAGTTCTTC
CASSFYTGAISMYEQFF
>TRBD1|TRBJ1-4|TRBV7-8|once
TGTGCCAGCAGCGCCGGGACAGATGAAAAACTGTTTTTT
CASSAGTDEKLFF
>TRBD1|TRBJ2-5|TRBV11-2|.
TGTGCCAGCAGCTTAGGCTTTACAGGGGTGACCCAGTACTTC
CASSLGFTGVTQYF
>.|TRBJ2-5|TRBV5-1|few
TGCGCCAGCAGCTTGACGGAGGGAGAGACCCAGTACTTC
CASSLTEGETQYF
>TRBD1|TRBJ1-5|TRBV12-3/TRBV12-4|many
TGTGCCAGCAGTCGACAGGGGGTTATACGTCAGCCCCAGCATTTT
CASSRQGVIRQPQHF
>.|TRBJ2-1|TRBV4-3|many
TGCGCCAGCAGCCTCCGGGCGGGGAGCTCCTACAATGAGCAGTTCTTC
CASSLRAGSSYNEQFF